The entry below gives a single TCR beta chain sequence along with its context. The antigen is unknown. The data belong to a study of beta chain features in type 1 diabetes. Regarding the study as a whole: The study found moderately but significantly shorter TCRB CDR3s in all four CD4+ subsets of Type 1 diabetes patients.

This CDR3 is 14 amino acids long. CDR1 and CDR2 (germline): KGHSH, LQKENI. The V gene end was trimmed by 0 bases and the J gene end by 5 bases; junction bases not matched to a gene: 3. Expressed TCRB transcripts were sequenced because the entire RNA isolate underwent reverse transcription. The average output of naive, central memory and regulatory T cell samples was a few million reads. TCRdb's table, derived via immunoSEQ multiplex PCR, lists solely in-frame clones and lacks some. The data contain a few hundred thousand clones, roughly 13% of them singletons. Specimen: naive CD4+ T cells from blood. The origin of this receptor is a woman aged 18-29 years with type 1 diabetes. The chain has TRBV18 and TRBJ2-5; 7 nucleotides match TRBD1. The CDR3 DNA follows: TGTGCCAGCTCACCACCCAACAGGGGTGAGACCCAGTACTTC. It yields the protein CASSPPNRGETQYF.